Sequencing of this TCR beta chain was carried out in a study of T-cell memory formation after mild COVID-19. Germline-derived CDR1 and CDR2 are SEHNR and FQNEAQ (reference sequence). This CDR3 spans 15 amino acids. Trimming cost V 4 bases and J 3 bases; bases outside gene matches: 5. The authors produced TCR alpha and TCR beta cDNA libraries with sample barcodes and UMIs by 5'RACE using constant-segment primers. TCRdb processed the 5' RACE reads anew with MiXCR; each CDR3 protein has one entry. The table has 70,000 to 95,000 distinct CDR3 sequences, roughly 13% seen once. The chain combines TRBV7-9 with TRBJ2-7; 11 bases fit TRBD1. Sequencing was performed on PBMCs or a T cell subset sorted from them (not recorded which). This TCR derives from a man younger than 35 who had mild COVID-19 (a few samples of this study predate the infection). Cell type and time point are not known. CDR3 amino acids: CASSSGQGVNYEQYF. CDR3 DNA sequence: TGTGCCAGCAGCTCGGGACAGGGGGTAAACTACGAGCAGTACTTC.